This TCR beta chain was sequenced for a study of blood T cell repertoires in COVID-19. Overall study context: Acute and convalescent COVID-19 specimens originated in the United States, Italy and Spain. T cells, B-cell-depleted T cells, or PBMCs provided the cDNA or gDNA that served as material.

The V end lost 1 base, the J end lost 1 base, and 8 bases lay between the germline ends. The CDR3 is 15 amino acids. From germline, CDR1 is LNHNV and CDR2 YYDKDF (reference sequence). As processed by the authors: Counts of nucleated cells, estimated from reference gene primer amplification, were obtained. Generated by immunoSEQ multiplex PCR, the TCRdb table keeps only in-frame clones and is missing some. V and J calls and clone size are those listed in that table; D and trimming were worked out from the DNA. Here the sample spans about 150,000 clones, about 79% being singletons. Material for sequencing was peripheral blood. The chain couples TRBV15 to TRBJ2-1, with no clear D. The TCR was taken from a woman aged 55-75 years with acute or convalescent COVID-19. The chain's CDR3 is CATSRVAGSYNEQFF. The CDR3 DNA follows: TGTGCCACCAGCAGAGTGGCAGGTTCCTACAATGAGCAGTTCTTC.